The clone carrying this T cell receptor (beta chain) was observed a few times. Its target is not known. Germline and junction disagree at one end, which may indicate a read error. Other DNA sequences from this sample encode an identical CDR3 as well. This sample is drawn from a study of cytomegalovirus exposure and HLA in healthy donors. The wider study: Prior work identified around 100 million unique TCR beta sequences in some 180 million T cells. Study-wide findings and caveats: Most of the CMV-associated TCR beta chains (in a later analysis) appeared to be HLA-restricted. Trimming of TCR beta V- and J-genes showed a link, identified in a later analysis, to a missense DCLRE1C variant.

The PCR ran on 60 Vbeta and 13 Jbeta primers. Measured with immunoSEQ multiplex PCR; TCRdb has only the in-frame clones, and not every one. The sample comprises more than 110,000 clones, 8.5% to 10% of which are singletons, and 1.5% to 2% rests with the top ten. CDR1 is MRHNA and CDR2 is SNTAGT in the germline V gene. The CDR3 contains 16 residues. This rearrangement joins TRBV6-4 to TRBJ2-3, with TRBD2 matching over 8 bases. This receptor was taken from a man over 45 in good health and CMV-seronegative. Material for sequencing was PBMCs. The CDR3 coding sequence is TGTGCCAGCAGTGAAGCACGGGGGGGCGGCACAGATAAGCAGTATTTT. This sequence encodes CASSEARGGGTDKQYF.